The 27 T cell receptor beta chains below were found in one sample sequenced in a study of T cell responses to AZD1222 COVID-19 vaccine. TCRdb's copy holds only in-frame clones and misses some; the assay was immunoSEQ multiplex PCR. The data contain under 130,000 clones, roughly 91% of them singletons. The sequencing used peripheral blood, collected on day 0 of AZD1222 vaccination. Source of these receptors: an adult in good health.

In this sample, this clone turned up once. The chain recombines TRBV29-1 with TRBJ1-1; D is uncertain. Germline-derived CDR1 and CDR2 are SQVTM and ANQGSEA. Trimming removed 4 bases at V and 7 bases at J, with 13 bases between. The CDR3 contains 12 residues. The CDR3 coding sequence is TGCAGCGTTGCGCGTTGGGTTGATGAAGCTTTCTTT. It specifies CSVARWVDEAFF.

The chain joins TRBV30 to TRBJ1-2; the D is unclear. This CDR3 has 12 residues. Trimming took off 2 bases at V and 8 bases at J, with 12 bases between the two ends. Germline-derived CDR1 and CDR2 are GTSNPN and SVGIG (reference sequence). The CDR3 reads CAWSTQAKGYTF. The CDR3 nucleotides are TGTGCCTGGAGTACCCAGGCTAAAGGCTACACCTTC.

This clone was seen more than once but under ten times. In DNA, the CDR3 is TGTGCCAGCAGCCCTGGACATAGTGGGAGCAATCAGCCCCAGCATTTT. As protein: CASSPGHSGSNQPQHF. The gene calls are TRBV7-9 and TRBJ1-5; tentatively, D is TRBD1 (5 bases). V lost 5 bases and J 1 base, leaving 15 bases between the germline ends. Germline CDR1 reads SEHNR; CDR2 reads FQNEAQ (reference sequence). The CDR3 length is 16 residues.

The chain couples TRBV30 to TRBJ1-1; D remains ambiguous. Germline CDR1 and CDR2: GTSNPN and SVGIG (reference sequence). V dropped 2 bases and J dropped 4 bases, with 17 bases sitting between them. The CDR3 has 15 residues. The DNA for the CDR3 is TGTGCCTGGAGTCCCTTGGGGATAAGTCGCACTGAAGCTTTCTTT. Protein sequence: CAWSPLGISRTEAFF.

This CDR3 reads CASSNPTGYQETQYF. CDR3 nucleotides: TGTGCCAGCAGTAACCCGACTGGGTACCAAGAGACCCAGTACTTC. The chain uses TRBV6-5 and TRBJ2-5; no definite D call. Trimming cost V 5 bases and J 0 bases, with 13 bases left between them. Germline CDR1 MNHEY, CDR2 SVGAGI. This CDR3 region has 15 residues.

The chain combines TRBV21-1 with TRBJ1-6; the table gives TRBD1 as D, unverified against the DNA. TRBV21-1 is assigned pseudogene status. CDR3 size: 17 residues. The CDR3 loop reads CASSLNIEGARYSPLHF. Written as DNA, the CDR3 is TGTGCCAGCAGCCTCAATATCGAAGGGGCGCGGTATTCACCCCTCCACTTT.

The chain joins TRBV7-9 to TRBJ1-5, with D unresolved. Germline V CDR1 and CDR2: SEHNR, FQNEAQ (reference sequence). The CDR3 length is 12 residues. The V gene lost 5 bases and the J gene lost 6 bases, with 8 bases spanning the gap. CDR3 sequence (DNA): TGTGCCAGCAGCCACGAGGGTCAGCCCCAGCATTTT. Its translation is CASSHEGQPQHF. Using reference TRBV7-9 and TRBJ1-5 for the parts outside the CDR3, the full variable domain is DTGVSQNPRHKITKRGQNVTFRCDPISEHNRLYWYRQTLGQGPEFLTYFQNEAQLEKSRLLSDRFSAERPKGSFSTLEIQRTEQGDSAMYLCASSHEGQPQHFGDGTRLSIL.

The V gene is TRBV12-3 or TRBV12-4, the J gene TRBJ2-7; unclear D gene. V gave up 2 bases and J gave up 0 bases, with 5 bases separating them. The CDR3 runs to 13 residues. The CDR3 sequence: CASSLTYSYEQYF. As DNA, the CDR3 is TGTGCCAGCAGTTTAACGTACTCCTACGAGCAGTACTTC.

The J gene is TRBJ2-2, the V gene TRBV12-3 or TRBV12-4; a possible D gene is TRBD1 (5 bases). The CDR3 consists of 13 residues. V lost 9 bases, J lost 8 bases, and 16 bases lay in between. The CDR3 loop reads CASNQGNGGELFF. The CDR3, as DNA: TGTGCCAGTAATCAGGGCAACGGGGGGGAGCTGTTTTTT.

The gene calls are TRBV27 and TRBJ2-1; the D is unclear. Germline CDR1 reads MNHEY; CDR2 reads SMNVEV (reference sequence). Trimming cost V 7 bases and J 5 bases, with 15 bases left between them. The CDR3 totals 14 residues. Here the CDR3 reads CASMTFLGNNEQFF. CDR3 bases: TGTGCCAGCATGACCTTTTTGGGAAACAATGAGCAGTTCTTC.

The V and J genes are TRBV11-2 and TRBJ2-6; D gene ambiguous. Germline V lookup: CDR1 SGHAT, CDR2 FQNNGV. The CDR3 is 15 amino acids. Trimming took 8 bases from V and 0 from J, leaving 11 bases between them. The CDR3 DNA is TGTGCCAGCGAGGACGAAAGCTCTGGGGCCAACGTCCTGACTTTC. It specifies CASEDESSGANVLTF. Combining the CDR3 with reference TRBV11-2 and TRBJ2-6 gives the whole variable domain EAGVAQSPRYKIIEKRQSVAFWCNPISGHATLYWYQQILGQGPKLLIQFQNNGVVDDSQLPKDRFSAERLKGVDSTLKIQPAKLEDSAVYLCASEDESSGANVLTFGAGSRLTVL.

The chain carries TRBV6-5 and TRBJ1-2, with D unresolved. Germline assignment: CDR1 MNHEY and CDR2 SVGAGI. The CDR3 is 12 amino acids. Deletions cut 7 bases from V and 2 bases from J, with 8 bases between. The CDR3 sequence is CASKEGNYGYTF. The CDR3 coding sequence is TGTGCCAGCAAGGAGGGCAACTATGGCTACACCTTC.

The CDR3 region is CASSPPDRGYSPLHF. The CDR3 bases are TGTGCCAGCAGTCCTCCCGACAGGGGTTATTCACCCCTCCACTTT. The chain recombines TRBV6-5 with TRBJ1-6; the match to TRBD1 covers 8 bases. Germline V gives CDR1 MNHEY, CDR2 SVGAGI. Trimming took 5 bases from V and 8 from J; bases not matched to a gene: 8. The CDR3 runs 15 residues.

This chain connects TRBV20-1 to TRBJ2-2, with no clear D. Deletions cut 2 bases from V and 5 bases from J, with 3 bases between. Germline CDR1 DFQATT, CDR2 SNEGSKA (reference sequence). The CDR3 covers 11 residues. Written as DNA, the CDR3 is TGCAGTGCTAGACGGACCGGGGAGCTGTTTTTT. Amino acids: CSARRTGELFF.

The rearrangement links TRBV11-2 to TRBJ1-2, with 7 nucleotides matching TRBD1. Per the germline V gene, CDR1 is SGHAT and CDR2 is FQNNGV. Trimming took 0 bases from V and 1 from J; bases not matched to a gene: 11. This CDR3 has 18 amino acids. For the CDR3, the DNA is TGTGCCAGCAGCTTAGATCCTGGGACAGCGGATATTAACTATGGCTACACCTTC. As protein: CASSLDPGTADINYGYTF.

The V gene is TRBV14, the J gene TRBJ1-2; D might be TRBD1 (5 bases). Trimming removed 2 bases from V and 10 bases from J, with 17 bases in between. Germline-derived CDR1 and CDR2 are SGHDN and FVKESK. The CDR3 is made up of 14 amino acids. CDR3 amino acids: CASSQSWGSRDYTF. The CDR3, as DNA: TGTGCCAGCAGCCAAAGCTGGGGGAGCCGGGACTACACCTTC. The full variable domain, rest sourced from reference TRBV14 and TRBJ1-2, is EAGVTQFPSHSVIEKGQTVTLRCDPISGHDNLYWYRRVMGKEIKFLLHFVKESKQDESGMPNNRFLAERTGGTYSTLKVQPAELEDSGVYFCASSQSWGSRDYTFGSGTRLTVV.

This clone appeared a few times. The chain employs TRBV21-1 and TRBJ1-3. TRBV21-1 is given as a pseudogene. CDR3 length: 16 residues. The CDR3 DNA reads as TGTGCCAGCAGCAAGGAGGGCCGACCGCGGGGAAACACCATATATTTT. Translating gives CASSKEGRPRGNTIYF.

The chain carries TRBV11-3 and TRBJ1-1, with 9 bases fitting TRBD1. The CDR3 sequence is 13 residues long. V was pared by 5 bases and J by 4 bases, with 2 bases of the junction left unmatched. The germline V gene encodes CDR1 SGHNT and CDR2 YENEEA. CDR3 loop: CASSTGGFTEAFF. The CDR3, as DNA: TGTGCCAGCAGCACAGGGGGCTTCACTGAAGCTTTCTTT. Supplemented by reference TRBV11-3 and TRBJ1-1, the full variable domain reads EAGVVQSPRYKIIEKKQPVAFWCNPISGHNTLYWYLQNLGQGPELLIRYENEEAVDDSQLPKDRFSAERLKGVDSTLKIQPAELGDSAVYLCASSTGGFTEAFFGQGTRLTVV.

The rearrangement links TRBV7-8 to TRBJ1-5, with 7 nucleotides matching TRBD1. The V gene's germline CDR1 is SGHVS and CDR2 FQNEAQ. V was pared by 2 bases and J by 7 bases, with 8 bases of the junction left unmatched. There are 15 residues in the CDR3. The CDR3 DNA reads TGTGCCAGCAGCTTAAGAGGGGGCCCGTGGCAGCCCCAGCATTTT. Translation gives CASSLRGGPWQPQHF.

About this clone: This sample also contains other DNA sequences that code for the same CDR3. The chain joins TRBV3-1 (or the pseudogene TRBV3-2) to TRBJ2-7; 8 bases are shared with TRBD2. The CDR3 has 14 amino acids. Germline CDR1 reads LGHDT; CDR2 reads YNNKEL (reference sequence). J lost 2 bases, V lost 4 bases, and 4 bases had no gene match. The CDR3: CASSPGGPPYEQYF. The CDR3 DNA reads TGTGCCAGCAGCCCGGGGGGGCCACCCTACGAGCAGTACTTC.

The V gene is TRBV11-2, the J gene TRBJ2-1, with 7 bases lining up with TRBD2. Per germline, CDR1 SGHAT and CDR2 FQNNGV. V was pared by 3 bases and J by 12 bases, with 11 bases of the junction left unmatched. The CDR3 sequence is 14 residues long. CDR3 loop: CASSFLAEPLGQFF. CDR3 DNA sequence: TGTGCCAGCAGCTTCCTAGCGGAACCTCTTGGGCAGTTCTTC.

This clone was seen more than once but under ten times. The chain uses TRBV18 and TRBJ1-2; 9 bases fit TRBD1. The CDR3 sequence is 15 residues long. Germline CDR1 KGHSH, CDR2 LQKENI. V shed 0 bases and J 6 bases; nucleotides not matched to a gene: 5. This chain's CDR3 is CASSPPGGQGHGYTF. The CDR3 DNA reads TGTGCCAGCTCACCACCGGGGGGACAGGGTCATGGCTACACCTTC.

The chain links TRBV30 to TRBJ2-1; D is uncertain. The CDR3 sequence is 13 residues long. CDR1 is GTSNPN and CDR2 is SVGIG in the germline V gene (reference sequence). V was clipped by 5 bases and J by 2 bases, with 10 bases between them. The CDR3 bases are TGTGCCTGGGACCGCGGCACCTACAATGAGCAGTTCTTC. This sequence encodes CAWDRGTYNEQFF.

The CDR3 sequence: CASSQRGQGGHGYTF. CDR3 bases: TGTGCCAGCAGCCAAAGGGGACAGGGGGGTCATGGCTACACCTTC. The rearrangement uses TRBV3-1 (or the pseudogene TRBV3-2) and TRBJ1-2; TRBD1 aligns across 11 bases. This CDR3 comprises 15 residues. With 2 bases clipped from V and 6 bases from J, the junction kept 5 bases outside the gene matches. Germline V gives CDR1 LGHDT, CDR2 YNNKEL (reference sequence).

The chain carries TRBV11-3 and TRBJ1-1; D not certain. Trimming took off 3 bases at V and 4 bases at J, with 9 bases between the two ends. The CDR3 has 13 amino acids. CDR1 and CDR2 from the germline V gene are SGHNT and YENEEA. The chain's CDR3 is CASSFGEGTEAFF. CDR3 coding DNA: TGTGCCAGCAGCTTTGGGGAGGGCACTGAAGCTTTCTTT.

The rearrangement links TRBV6-1 to TRBJ1-2; weak D call: TRBD1 (6 bases). This CDR3 comprises 14 residues. Trimming removed 3 bases at V and 4 bases at J, with 12 bases between. Germline assignment: CDR1 MNHNS and CDR2 SASEGT. CDR3 protein: CASSDLRTVYGYTF. In nucleotides, the CDR3 is TGTGCCAGCAGTGACCTTCGGACAGTCTATGGCTACACCTTC.

The gene calls are TRBV10-3 and TRBJ1-4; unclear D gene. The germline V gene has CDR1 ENHRY and CDR2 SYGVKD. CDR3 size: 15 residues. With 1 base removed from V and 3 bases from J, the gap between germline ends came to 9 bases. Here the CDR3 reads CAISELHRANEKLFF. The CDR3 DNA reads TGTGCCATCAGTGAGTTGCATAGGGCTAATGAAAAACTGTTTTTT.